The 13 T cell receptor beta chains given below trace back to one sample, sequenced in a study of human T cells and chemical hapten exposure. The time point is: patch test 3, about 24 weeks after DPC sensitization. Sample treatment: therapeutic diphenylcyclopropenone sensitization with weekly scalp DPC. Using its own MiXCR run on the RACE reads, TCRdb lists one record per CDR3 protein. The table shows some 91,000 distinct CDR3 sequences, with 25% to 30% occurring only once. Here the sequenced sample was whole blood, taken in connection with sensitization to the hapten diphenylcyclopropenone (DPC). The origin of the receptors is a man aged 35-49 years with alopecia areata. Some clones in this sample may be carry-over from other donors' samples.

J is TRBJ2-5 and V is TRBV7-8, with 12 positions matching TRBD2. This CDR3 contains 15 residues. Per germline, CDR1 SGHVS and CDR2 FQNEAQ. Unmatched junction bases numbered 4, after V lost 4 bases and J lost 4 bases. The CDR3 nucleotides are TGTGCCAGCAGCTCTAGCGGGAGGGTCGGAGAGACCCAGTACTTC. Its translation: CASSSSGRVGETQYF.

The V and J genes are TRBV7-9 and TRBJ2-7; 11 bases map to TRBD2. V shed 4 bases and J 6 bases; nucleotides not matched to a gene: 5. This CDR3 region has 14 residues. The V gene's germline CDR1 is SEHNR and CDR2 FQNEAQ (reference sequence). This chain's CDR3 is CASSYSGREVEQYF. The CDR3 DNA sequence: TGTGCCAGCAGCTATAGCGGGAGGGAGGTCGAGCAGTACTTC.

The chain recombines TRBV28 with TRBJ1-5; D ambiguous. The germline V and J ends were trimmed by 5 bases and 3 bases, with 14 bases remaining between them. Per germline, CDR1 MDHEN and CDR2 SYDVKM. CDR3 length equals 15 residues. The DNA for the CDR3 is TGTGCCAGCAGTCAGTTGGGTCCAGTCAATCAGCCCCAGCATTTT. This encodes CASSQLGPVNQPQHF.

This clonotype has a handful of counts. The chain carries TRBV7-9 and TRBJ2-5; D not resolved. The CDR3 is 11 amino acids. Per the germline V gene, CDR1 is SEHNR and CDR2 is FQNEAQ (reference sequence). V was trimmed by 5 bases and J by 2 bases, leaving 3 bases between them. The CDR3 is CASSKQETQYF. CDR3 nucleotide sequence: TGTGCCAGCAGCAAACAAGAGACCCAGTACTTC. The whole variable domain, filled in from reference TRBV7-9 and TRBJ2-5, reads DTGVSQNPRHKITKRGQNVTFRCDPISEHNRLYWYRQTLGQGPEFLTYFQNEAQLEKSRLLSDRFSAERPKGSFSTLEIQRTEQGDSAMYLCASSKQETQYFGPGTRLLVL.

This CDR3 reads CASSSGQGSTDTQYF. For the CDR3, the DNA is TGCGCCAGCAGCTCCGGACAGGGCAGCACAGATACGCAGTATTTT. This rearrangement joins TRBV5-1 to TRBJ2-3; 8 nucleotides align to TRBD1. The CDR3 runs 15 residues. V trimming: 3 bases; J trimming: 0 bases; junction bases outside the gene matches: 3. Germline loops: CDR1 SGHRS, CDR2 YFSETQ.

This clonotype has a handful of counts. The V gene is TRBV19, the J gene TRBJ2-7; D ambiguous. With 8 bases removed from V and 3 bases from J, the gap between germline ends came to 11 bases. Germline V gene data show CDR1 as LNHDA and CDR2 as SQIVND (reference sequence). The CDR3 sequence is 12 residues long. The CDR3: CASVSYSYEQYF. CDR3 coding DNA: TGTGCCAGTGTCTCATACAGCTACGAGCAGTACTTC. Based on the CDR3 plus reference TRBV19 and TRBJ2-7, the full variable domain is DGGITQSPKYLFRKEGQNVTLSCEQNLNHDAMYWYRQDPGQGLRLIYYSQIVNDFQKGDIAEGYSVSREKKESFPLTVTSAQKNPTAFYLCASVSYSYEQYFGPGTRLTVT.

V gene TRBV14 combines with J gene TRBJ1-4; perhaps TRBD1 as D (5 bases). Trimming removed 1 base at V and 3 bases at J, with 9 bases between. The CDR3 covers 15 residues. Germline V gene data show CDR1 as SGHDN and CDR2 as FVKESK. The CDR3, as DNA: TGTGCCAGCAGCCAAGTAAGGGGCCCTAATGAAAAACTGTTTTTT. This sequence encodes CASSQVRGPNEKLFF.

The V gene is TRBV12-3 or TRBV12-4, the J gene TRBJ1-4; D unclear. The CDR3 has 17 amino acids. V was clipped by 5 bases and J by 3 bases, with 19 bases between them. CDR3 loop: CASSIYARRPSNEKLFF. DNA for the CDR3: TGTGCCAGCAGTATCTACGCCAGACGTCCGTCTAATGAAAAACTGTTTTTT.

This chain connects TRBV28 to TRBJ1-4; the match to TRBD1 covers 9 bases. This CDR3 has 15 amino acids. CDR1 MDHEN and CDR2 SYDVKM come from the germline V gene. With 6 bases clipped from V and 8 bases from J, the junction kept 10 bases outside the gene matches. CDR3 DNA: TGTGCCAGCAGCCAACAGGGGGCGGGAGGAGAAAAACTGTTTTTT. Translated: CASSQQGAGGEKLFF. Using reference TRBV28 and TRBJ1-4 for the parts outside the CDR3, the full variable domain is DVKVTQSSRYLVKRTGEKVFLECVQDMDHENMFWYRQDPGLGLRLIYFSYDVKMKEKGDIPEGYSVSREKKERFSLILESASTNQTSMYLCASSQQGAGGEKLFFGSGTQLSVL.

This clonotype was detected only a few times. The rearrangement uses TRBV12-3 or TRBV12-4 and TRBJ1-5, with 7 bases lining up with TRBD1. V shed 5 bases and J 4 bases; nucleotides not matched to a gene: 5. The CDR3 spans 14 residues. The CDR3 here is CASSLSTGNQPQHF. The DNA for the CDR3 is TGTGCCAGCAGTCTATCGACAGGGAATCAGCCCCAGCATTTT.

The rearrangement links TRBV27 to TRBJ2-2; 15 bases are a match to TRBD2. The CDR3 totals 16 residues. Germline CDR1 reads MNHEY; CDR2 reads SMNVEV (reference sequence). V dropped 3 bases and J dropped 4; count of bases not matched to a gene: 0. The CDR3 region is CASSLGLAGGTGELFF. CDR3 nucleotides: TGTGCCAGCAGTTTGGGACTAGCGGGAGGCACCGGGGAGCTGTTTTTT.

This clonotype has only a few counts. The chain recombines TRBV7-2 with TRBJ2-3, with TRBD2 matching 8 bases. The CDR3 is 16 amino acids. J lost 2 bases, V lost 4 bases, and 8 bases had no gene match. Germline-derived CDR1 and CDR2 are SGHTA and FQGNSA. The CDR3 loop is CASSSTLAGITDTQYF. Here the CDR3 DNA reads TGTGCCAGCAGCTCAACGCTAGCGGGTATCACAGATACGCAGTATTTT.

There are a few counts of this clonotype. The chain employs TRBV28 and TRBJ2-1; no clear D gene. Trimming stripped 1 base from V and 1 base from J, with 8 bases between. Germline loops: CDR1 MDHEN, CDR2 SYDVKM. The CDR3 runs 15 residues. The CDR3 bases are TGTGCCAGCAGTTTATCGGCGGATTCCTACAATGAGCAGTTCTTC. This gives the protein CASSLSADSYNEQFF.